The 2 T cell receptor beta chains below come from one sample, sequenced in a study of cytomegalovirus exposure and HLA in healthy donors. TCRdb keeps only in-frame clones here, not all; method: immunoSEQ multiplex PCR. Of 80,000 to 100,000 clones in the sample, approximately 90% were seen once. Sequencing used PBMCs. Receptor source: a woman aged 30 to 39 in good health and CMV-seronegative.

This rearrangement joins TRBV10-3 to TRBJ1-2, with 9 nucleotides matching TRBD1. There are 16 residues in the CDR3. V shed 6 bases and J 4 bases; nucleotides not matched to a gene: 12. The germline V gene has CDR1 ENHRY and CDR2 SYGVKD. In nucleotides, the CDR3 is TGTGCCATCAGCGCCGAGCGGACAGGGGTCCCCTATGGCTACACCTTC. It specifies CAISAERTGVPYGYTF.

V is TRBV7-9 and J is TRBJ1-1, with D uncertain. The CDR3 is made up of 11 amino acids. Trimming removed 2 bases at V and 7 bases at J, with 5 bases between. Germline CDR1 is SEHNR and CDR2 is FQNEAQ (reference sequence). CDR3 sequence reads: CASSLTNEAFF. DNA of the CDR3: TGTGCCAGCAGCTTAACTAATGAAGCTTTCTTT. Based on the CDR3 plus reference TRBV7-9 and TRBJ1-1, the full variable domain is DTGVSQNPRHKITKRGQNVTFRCDPISEHNRLYWYRQTLGQGPEFLTYFQNEAQLEKSRLLSDRFSAERPKGSFSTLEIQRTEQGDSAMYLCASSLTNEAFFGQGTRLTVV.